The present T cell receptor beta chain was sequenced within a study of beta chain features in type 1 diabetes. Study information: All of the samples together had more than 95 million sorted cells examined.

In its sample, this clone was seen a few times. Antigen unknown. The authors reverse transcribed all of the isolated RNA, so sequencing captured expressed TCRB transcripts. The assay was immunoSEQ multiplex PCR, and TCRdb's table has in-frame clones only and misses some. Of about 230,000 clones listed, 16% are singletons. Study observations and caveats: Researchers report that Type 1 diabetes patients had moderately but significantly shorter TCRB CDR3s across all four CD4+ subsets. Reduced insertions and increased deletions marked VDJ junctions in type 1 diabetes patients. PCR might favor shorter templates, but any such skew would affect patients and controls equally.

The V and J ends lost 7 bases and 0 bases respectively, with 24 bases between them. There are 17 residues in the CDR3. Germline values: CDR1 SQVTM, CDR2 ANQGSEA. The chain recombines TRBV29-1 with TRBJ2-5, with D perhaps matching TRBD1 or TRBD2 (6 bases each). The sample was naive CD4+ T cells from blood. The source of this sequence is a man aged 25 to 45 with type 1 diabetes. The CDR3 DNA is TGCAGCGCTCAAAAGGATCACGGGGGCTTCTACCAAGAGACCCAGTACTTC. Translating gives CSAQKDHGGFYQETQYF.